This entry is about one T cell receptor (beta chain). Here immunoSEQ multiplex PCR was the method, and the copy in TCRdb shows in-frame clones only, minus some. The sample has under 130,000 clones; about 89% are singletons. These data are taken from a study of control samples from healthy donors and cancer patients. In germline, CDR1 is MGHRA, CDR2 YSYEKL. This CDR3 is built from 15 residues. V was clipped by 3 bases and J by 2 bases, with 8 bases between them. The V gene is TRBV4-1, the J gene TRBJ2-6; tentatively, D is TRBD1 (6 bases). The specimen was PBMCs. This TCR derives from a man in his sixties with lung cancer. The chain's CDR3 is CASSQRGTGANVLTF. The DNA for the CDR3 is TGCGCCAGCAGCCAGAGGGGGACTGGGGCCAACGTCCTGACTTTC.